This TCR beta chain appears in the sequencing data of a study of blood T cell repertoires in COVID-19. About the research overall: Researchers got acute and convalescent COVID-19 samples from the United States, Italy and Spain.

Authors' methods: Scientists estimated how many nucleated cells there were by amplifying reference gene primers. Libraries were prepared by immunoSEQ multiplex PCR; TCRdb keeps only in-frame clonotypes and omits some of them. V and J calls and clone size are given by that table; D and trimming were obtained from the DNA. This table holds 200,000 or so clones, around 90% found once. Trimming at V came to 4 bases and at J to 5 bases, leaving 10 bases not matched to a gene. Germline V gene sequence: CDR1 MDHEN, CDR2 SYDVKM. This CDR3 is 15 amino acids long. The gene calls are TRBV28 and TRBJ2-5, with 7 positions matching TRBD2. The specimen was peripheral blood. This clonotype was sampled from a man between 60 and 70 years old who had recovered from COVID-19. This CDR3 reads CASSSPGGRAETQYF. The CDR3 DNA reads TGTGCCAGCAGTTCCCCCGGGGGGAGGGCTGAGACCCAGTACTTC.